This record covers a single TCR beta chain. This entry is derived from a study of blood T cell repertoires in COVID-19. Whole-study context: Donors in the United States, Italy and Spain gave samples during acute or convalescent COVID-19. The cDNA or gDNA used as material had been derived from T cells, B-cell-depleted T cells, or PBMCs.

J was trimmed by 5 bases and V by 7 bases; bases with no gene match: 14. The CDR3 sequence is 16 residues long. Germline CDR1 SNHLY, CDR2 FYNNEI. Data came from immunoSEQ multiplex PCR; TCRdb stores just in-frame clones and leaves some out. The top ten hold about 4% of the sample, which has over 250,000 clones, 84% seen once. Recruitment covered fewer than 25 US areas and drew participants whose ages spanned roughly 18 to 89 years. Participants reported their clinical history, and cohort assignment relied on those reports. The receptor comes from a man aged 30 to 45 with acute COVID-19. The sequenced sample consisted of PBMCs or T cells enriched from blood (not recorded which). The genes are TRBV2 and TRBJ2-1, with 7 bases identical to TRBD1. CDR3 DNA: TGTGCCAGCAACCGGGACAGCTCGTGGGCAGACAATGAGCAGTTCTTC. It translates to CASNRDSSWADNEQFF.